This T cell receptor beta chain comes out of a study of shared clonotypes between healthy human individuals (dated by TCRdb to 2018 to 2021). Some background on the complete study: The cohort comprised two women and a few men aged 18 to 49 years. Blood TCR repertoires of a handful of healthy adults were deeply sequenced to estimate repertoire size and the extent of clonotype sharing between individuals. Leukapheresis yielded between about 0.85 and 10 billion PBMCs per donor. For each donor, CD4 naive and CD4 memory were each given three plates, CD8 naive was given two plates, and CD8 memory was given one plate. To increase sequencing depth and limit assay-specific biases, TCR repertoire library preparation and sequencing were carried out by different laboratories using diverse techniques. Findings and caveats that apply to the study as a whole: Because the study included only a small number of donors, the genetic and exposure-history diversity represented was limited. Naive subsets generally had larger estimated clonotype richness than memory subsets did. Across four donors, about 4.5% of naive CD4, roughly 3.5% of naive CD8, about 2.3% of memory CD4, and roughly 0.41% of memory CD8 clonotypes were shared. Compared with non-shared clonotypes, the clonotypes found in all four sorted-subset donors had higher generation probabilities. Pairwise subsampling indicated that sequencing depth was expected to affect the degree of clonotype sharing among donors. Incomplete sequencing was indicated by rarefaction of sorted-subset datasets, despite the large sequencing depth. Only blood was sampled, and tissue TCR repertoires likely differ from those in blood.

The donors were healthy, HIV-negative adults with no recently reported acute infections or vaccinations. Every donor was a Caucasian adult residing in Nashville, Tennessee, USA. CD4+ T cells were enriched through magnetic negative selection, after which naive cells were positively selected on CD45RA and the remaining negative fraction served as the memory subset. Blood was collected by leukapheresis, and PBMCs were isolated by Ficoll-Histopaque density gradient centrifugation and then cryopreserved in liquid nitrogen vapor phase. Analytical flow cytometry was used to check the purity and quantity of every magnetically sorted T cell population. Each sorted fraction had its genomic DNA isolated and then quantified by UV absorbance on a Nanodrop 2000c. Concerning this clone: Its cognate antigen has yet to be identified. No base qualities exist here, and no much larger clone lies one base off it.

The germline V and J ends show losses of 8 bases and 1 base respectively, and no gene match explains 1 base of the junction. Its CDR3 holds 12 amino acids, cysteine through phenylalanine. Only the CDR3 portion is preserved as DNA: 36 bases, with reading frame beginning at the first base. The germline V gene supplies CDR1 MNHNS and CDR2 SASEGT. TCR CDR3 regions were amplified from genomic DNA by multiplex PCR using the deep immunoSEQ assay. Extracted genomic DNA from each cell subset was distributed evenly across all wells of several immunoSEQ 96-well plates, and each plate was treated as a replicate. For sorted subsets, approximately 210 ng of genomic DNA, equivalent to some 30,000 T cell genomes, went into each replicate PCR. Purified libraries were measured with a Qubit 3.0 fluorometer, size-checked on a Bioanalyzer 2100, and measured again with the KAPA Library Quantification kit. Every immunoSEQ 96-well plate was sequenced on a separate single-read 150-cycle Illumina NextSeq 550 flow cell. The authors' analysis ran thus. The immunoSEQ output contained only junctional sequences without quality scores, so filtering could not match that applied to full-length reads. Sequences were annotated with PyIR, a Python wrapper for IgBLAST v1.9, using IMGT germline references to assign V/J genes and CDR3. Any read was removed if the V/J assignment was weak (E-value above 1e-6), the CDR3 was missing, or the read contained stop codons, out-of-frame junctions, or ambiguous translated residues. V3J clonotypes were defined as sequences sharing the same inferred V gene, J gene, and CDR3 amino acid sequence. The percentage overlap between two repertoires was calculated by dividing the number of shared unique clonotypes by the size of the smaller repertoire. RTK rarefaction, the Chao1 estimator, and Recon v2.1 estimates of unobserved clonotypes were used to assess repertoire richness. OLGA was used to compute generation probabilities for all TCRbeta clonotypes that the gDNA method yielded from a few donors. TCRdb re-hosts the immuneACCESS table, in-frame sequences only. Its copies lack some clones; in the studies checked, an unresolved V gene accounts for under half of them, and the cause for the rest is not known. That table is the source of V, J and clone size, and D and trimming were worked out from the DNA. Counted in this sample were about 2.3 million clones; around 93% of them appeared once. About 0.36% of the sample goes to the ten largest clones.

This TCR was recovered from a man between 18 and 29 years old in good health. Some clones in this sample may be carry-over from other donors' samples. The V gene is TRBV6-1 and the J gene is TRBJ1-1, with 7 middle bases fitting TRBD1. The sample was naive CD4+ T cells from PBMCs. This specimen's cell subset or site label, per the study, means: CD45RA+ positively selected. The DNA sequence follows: TGTGCCAGCGACAGGGAGAACACTGAAGCTTTCTTT. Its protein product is CASDRENTEAFF.